Each of the 30 T cell receptor beta chains below was sequenced from the same sample in a study of T cells in localized non-small cell lung cancer. Measured with immunoSEQ multiplex PCR; TCRdb has only the in-frame clones, and not every one. This sample has tens of thousands of clones, with about 83% found just once. The sequenced sample was peripheral blood, obtained before any cancer treatment. Receptors originate from a man aged 35-69 years with stage I lung adenocarcinoma.

The CDR3 nucleotides are TGTGCCAGCAGCGTTTCACCGGGACAGGGTGGAAAACTGTTTTTT. Amino acid sequence: CASSVSPGQGGKLFF. The V call is TRBV9, the J call TRBJ1-4; 9 nucleotides match TRBD1. Trimming took 2 bases from V and 10 from J; bases not matched to a gene: 9. The CDR3 consists of 15 residues. CDR1 is SGDLS and CDR2 is YYNGEE in the germline V gene.

The chain is built from TRBV4-2 and TRBJ2-2; D remains ambiguous. Germline values: CDR1 LGHNA, CDR2 YNFKEQ. CDR3 length equals 13 residues. V lost 0 bases, J lost 4 bases, and 3 bases lay in between. In DNA, the CDR3 is TGTGCCAGCAGCCAAGATGGCACCGGGGAGCTGTTTTTT. This codes for CASSQDGTGELFF.

The CDR3 region has the DNA TGTGCCAGTAGACGTTCGCCGGGACAGGGGTTTATAGGTACTGAAGCTTTCTTT. Encoded protein: CASRRSPGQGFIGTEAFF. The chain links TRBV19 to TRBJ1-1, with 10 nucleotides matching TRBD1. CDR1 LNHDA and CDR2 SQIVND come from the germline V gene (reference sequence). Trimming at V came to 6 bases and at J to 5 bases, leaving 18 bases not matched to a gene. This CDR3 is built from 18 residues.

V usage is TRBV5-1 and J usage is TRBJ2-5, with 10 positions matching TRBD1. The germline V gene has CDR1 SGHRS and CDR2 YFSETQ. V lost 3 bases to trimming and J lost 2 bases; unmatched junction nucleotides: 10. CDR3 length equals 17 residues. The CDR3 nucleotides read TGCGCCAGCAGCTGGGACCAAGGGACAGGGGATCAAGAGACCCAGTACTTC. Protein sequence: CASSWDQGTGDQETQYF.

This clone turned up a few times. V usage is TRBV18 and J usage is TRBJ1-2, with a tentative D call TRBD1 (6 bases). Germline values: CDR1 KGHSH, CDR2 LQKENI. V lost 1 base, J lost 6 bases, and 15 bases lay in between. This CDR3 has 15 residues. The chain's CDR3 is CASSPREQGVHGYTF. In DNA form, the CDR3 reads TGTGCCAGCTCACCACGGGAACAGGGAGTGCATGGCTACACCTTC. The full variable domain, its missing parts supplied by reference TRBV18 and TRBJ1-2, is NAGVMQNPRHLVRRRGQEARLRCSPMKGHSHVYWYRQLPEEGLKFMVYLQKENIIDESGMPKERFSAEFPKEGPSILRIQQVVRGDSAAYFCASSPREQGVHGYTFGSGTRLTVV.

The V call is TRBV18, the J call TRBJ2-7; TRBD1 or TRBD2 may be the D gene (6 bases each). This CDR3 has 15 residues. Germline CDR1 is KGHSH and CDR2 is LQKENI. The V gene lost 8 bases and the J gene lost 0 bases, with 17 bases spanning the gap. CDR3 sequence: CASVLRGQSSYEQYF. CDR3 nucleotide sequence: TGTGCCAGCGTTCTCCGGGGGCAGAGCTCCTACGAGCAGTACTTC.

The chain combines TRBV6-5 with TRBJ1-1; no reliable D call. This CDR3 comprises 13 residues. The germline V gene encodes CDR1 MNHEY and CDR2 SVGAGI. V shed 0 bases and J shed 7 bases, with 9 bases lying between them. This CDR3 reads CASSYSRLGEAFF. CDR3 in DNA: TGTGCCAGCAGTTACTCGCGGTTAGGTGAAGCTTTCTTT.

V usage is TRBV10-1 and J usage is TRBJ2-1; D assignment may be TRBD1 or TRBD2 (5 bases each). The CDR3 is made up of 18 amino acids. V was pared by 1 base and J by 5 bases, with 21 bases between. CDR1 and CDR2 from the germline V gene are WNHNN and SYGVQD (reference sequence). CDR3 residues: CASSEWELGLRDDNEQFF. CDR3 coding DNA: TGCGCCAGCAGTGAGTGGGAACTGGGGCTTAGGGACGACAATGAGCAGTTCTTC.

The chain links TRBV5-1 to TRBJ2-1; 9 bases fit TRBD2. This CDR3 comprises 17 residues. The germline gives CDR1 SGHRS, CDR2 YFSETQ. Trimming took 5 bases from V and 0 from J; bases not matched to a gene: 9. Here the CDR3 reads CASRGSRRGGSYNEQFF. In DNA, the CDR3 is TGCGCCAGCAGGGGGTCCCGGCGGGGGGGCTCCTACAATGAGCAGTTCTTC.

The chain joins TRBV7-2 to TRBJ1-5; D is undetermined. This CDR3 has 16 amino acids. Trimming cost V 1 base and J 6 bases, with 16 bases left between them. Looked up from germline, CDR1 is SGHTA and CDR2 is FQGNSA. The CDR3 DNA reads as TGTGCCAGCAGCTTAGGGTCGGCAGTTCCTTCTCAGCCCCAGCATTTT. Amino acid sequence: CASSLGSAVPSQPQHF.

This sequence joins TRBV11-2 and TRBJ2-1, with D unclear. Trimming shortened V by 2 bases and J by 9 bases, and 8 bases separated the two germline ends. Germline V gene lookup returns CDR1 SGHAT and CDR2 FQNNGV. The CDR3 loop spans 12 amino acids. As DNA, the CDR3 is TGTGCCAGCAGCTTACTTCACGGTGAGCAGTTCTTC. Translated: CASSLLHGEQFF.

V usage is TRBV28 and J usage is TRBJ1-5, with unresolved D. Per the germline V gene, CDR1 is MDHEN and CDR2 is SYDVKM. This CDR3 has 14 residues. The V and J ends lost 3 bases and 3 bases respectively, with 9 bases between them. The DNA of the CDR3 is TGTGCCAGCAGTTTGGGATACCCCAATCAGCCCCAGCATTTT. It codes for CASSLGYPNQPQHF.

The chain couples TRBV28 to TRBJ2-2; D is undetermined. Germline V gene lookup returns CDR1 MDHEN and CDR2 SYDVKM. V was pared by 7 bases and J by 5 bases, with 11 bases between. The CDR3 extends over 13 amino acids. CDR3 sequence: CASTVQATGELFF. In DNA form, the CDR3 reads TGTGCCAGCACTGTCCAGGCTACCGGGGAGCTGTTTTTT.

This rearrangement joins TRBV19 to TRBJ2-6; possible D gene TRBD1, 6 bases. Between the trimmed V and J ends, which lost 6 bases and 0 bases, there was a span of 12 bases. CDR1 LNHDA and CDR2 SQIVND come from the germline V gene (reference sequence). The CDR3 spans 16 residues. In DNA form, the CDR3 reads TGTGCCAGTAGAGAAACAGGGAGCTCTGGGGCCAACGTCCTGACTTTC. Translation: CASRETGSSGANVLTF. Looking up the rest from reference TRBV19 and TRBJ2-6 gives the full variable domain: DGGITQSPKYLFRKEGQNVTLSCEQNLNHDAMYWYRQDPGQGLRLIYYSQIVNDFQKGDIAEGYSVSREKKESFPLTVTSAQKNPTAFYLCASRETGSSGANVLTFGAGSRLTVL.

CDR3 protein: CASSGQTLDKNIQYF. As DNA, the CDR3 is TGTGCCAGCTCCGGACAGACTCTGGACAAAAACATTCAGTACTTC. This sequence joins TRBV18 and TRBJ2-4, with D possibly matching TRBD1 (6 bases). Trimming shortened V by 6 bases and J by 3 bases, and 15 bases separated the two germline ends. From germline, CDR1 is KGHSH and CDR2 LQKENI. This CDR3 comprises 15 residues.

The chain carries TRBV5-1 and TRBJ1-4; 8 positions match TRBD1. This CDR3 is built from 18 residues. The V and J ends lost 4 bases and 1 base, in that order; junction bases with no gene match: 12. CDR1 and CDR2 (germline): SGHRS, YFSETQ. CDR3 amino acids: CASSARTGRLVTNEKLFF. In DNA form, the CDR3 reads TGCGCCAGCAGCGCCCGGACAGGGAGATTGGTAACTAATGAAAAACTGTTTTTT.

CDR3: CASSLVVAGGLYTDTQYF. In nucleotides, the CDR3 is TGTGCCAGCAGCTTGGTGGTAGCGGGAGGCCTCTACACAGATACGCAGTATTTT. The genes are TRBV5-4 and TRBJ2-3; 10 positions match TRBD2. The CDR3 loop spans 18 amino acids. After removal of 0 bases from V and 2 bases from J, the junction contained 9 bases not matched to a gene. The germline V gene encodes CDR1 SGHNT and CDR2 YYREEE (reference sequence).

The chain combines TRBV15 with TRBJ2-1, with a possible D match to TRBD2 (6 bases). The V and J ends lost 1 base and 14 bases respectively, with 24 bases between them. CDR1 and CDR2 from the germline V gene are LNHNV and YYDKDF (reference sequence). The CDR3 totals 16 residues. CDR3 sequence (DNA): TGTGCCACCAGCAGAGTCGATACGGGTGGAGGGATTCTCAAGTTCTTC. Its protein is CATSRVDTGGGILKFF. Full variable domain (rest looked up from reference TRBV15 and TRBJ2-1): DAMVIQNPRYQVTQFGKPVTLSCSQTLNHNVMYWYQQKSSQAPKLLFHYYDKDFNNEADTPDNFQSRRPNTSFCFLDIRSPGLGDTAMYLCATSRVDTGGGILKFFGPGTRLTVL.

In its sample, this clone was seen many times. The gene calls are TRBV6-4 and TRBJ2-1; TRBD2 aligns across 7 bases. Germline lookup yields CDR1 MRHNA and CDR2 SNTAGT. This CDR3 is built from 14 residues. Trimming cost V 2 bases and J 2 bases; bases outside gene matches: 0. CDR3 nucleotides: TGTGCCAGCAGTGACGGGGGGGCCTACAATGAGCAGTTCTTC. It is translated as CASSDGGAYNEQFF.

CDR3 nucleotide sequence: TGTGCCAGCAGCCCCCCGGGAGGATACAATGAGCAGTTCTTC. Translated: CASSPPGGYNEQFF. V gene TRBV7-7 combines with J gene TRBJ2-1; 7 bases match TRBD2. The CDR3 sequence is 14 residues long. V dropped 5 bases and J dropped 4; count of bases not matched to a gene: 5. Looked up from germline, CDR1 is SSHAT and CDR2 is FNYEAQ (reference sequence). The full variable domain, in which reference TRBV7-7 and TRBJ2-1 provide the parts outside the CDR3, is GAGVSQSPRYKVTKRGQDVTLRCDPISSHATLYWYQQALGQGPEFLTYFNYEAQPDKSGLPSDRFSAERPEGSISTLTIQRTEQRDSAMYRCASSPPGGYNEQFFGPGTRLTVL.

This clone has only a few counts. CDR3 DNA: TGTGCCAGCAGCTTAGGTGGCACAGATACGCAGTATTTT. Translating gives CASSLGGTDTQYF. The V gene is TRBV11-3, the J gene TRBJ2-3; D unclear. CDR1 and CDR2 from the germline V gene are SGHNT and YENEEA. This CDR3 spans 13 amino acids. Trimming pared 1 base from V and 1 base from J, leaving 3 bases between.

The chain recombines TRBV14 with TRBJ2-5; 8 nucleotides agree with TRBD2. The CDR3 loop spans 13 amino acids. J was trimmed by 5 bases and V by 8 bases; bases with no gene match: 7. Germline CDR1 and CDR2: SGHDN and FVKESK. CDR3 protein: CASSGLVKETQYF. DNA of the CDR3: TGTGCCAGCTCGGGACTAGTCAAGGAGACCCAGTACTTC. Variable domain in full (rest from reference TRBV14 and TRBJ2-5): EAGVTQFPSHSVIEKGQTVTLRCDPISGHDNLYWYRRVMGKEIKFLLHFVKESKQDESGMPNNRFLAERTGGTYSTLKVQPAELEDSGVYFCASSGLVKETQYFGPGTRLLVL.

The J gene is TRBJ1-2, the V gene TRBV6-5; D unclear. This CDR3 has 12 amino acids. CDR1 and CDR2 from the germline V gene are MNHEY and SVGAGI. Trimming pared 5 bases from V and 0 bases from J, leaving 4 bases between. The CDR3: CASSTPNYGYTF. CDR3 in DNA: TGTGCCAGCAGTACCCCTAACTATGGCTACACCTTC.

The V and J genes are TRBV18 and TRBJ2-1; TRBD2 matches 8 bases. The CDR3 contains 17 residues. Germline trimming cut 4 bases from V and 4 bases from J; bases unmatched to any gene: 12. Germline V CDR1 and CDR2: KGHSH, LQKENI. The CDR3 DNA sequence: TGTGCCAGCTCACTTACCGGGACTAGAAGCCGGTACAATGAGCAGTTCTTC. Translating gives CASSLTGTRSRYNEQFF.

The CDR3 region has the DNA TGTGCCAGCAGTCCCTCGGGCGGCGGGACTGAAGCTTTCTTT. Translation: CASSPSGGGTEAFF. The chain is built from TRBV6-6 and TRBJ1-1; D ambiguous. There are 14 residues in the CDR3. Germline values: CDR1 MNHNY, CDR2 SVGAGI (reference sequence). V was trimmed by 5 bases and J by 5 bases, leaving 15 bases between them.

The CDR3 DNA sequence: TGTGCCAGTAGTCCCAAGGCTAGCGGGTACAATGAGCAGTTCTTC. This encodes CASSPKASGYNEQFF. This chain connects TRBV19 to TRBJ2-1, with TRBD2 matching 8 bases. Per germline, CDR1 LNHDA and CDR2 SQIVND (reference sequence). The CDR3 runs 15 residues. V shed 5 bases, J shed 4 bases, and the junction held 7 bases outside the gene matches.

This clone was observed a few times. The V and J genes are TRBV19 and TRBJ1-2, with D unresolved. V lost 7 bases and J lost 1, with 13 bases in between. From germline, CDR1 is LNHDA and CDR2 SQIVND (reference sequence). The CDR3 spans 14 residues. The CDR3 reads CASNDPRFNYGYTF. CDR3 in DNA: TGTGCCAGTAACGATCCTCGTTTTAACTATGGCTACACCTTC.

The CDR3 coding sequence is TGTGCCAGCAGCGTAGCACAGGACACAGATACGCAGTATTTT. Encoded protein: CASSVAQDTDTQYF. The chain recombines TRBV9 with TRBJ2-3, with D perhaps matching TRBD1 (5 bases). The CDR3 spans 14 residues. Deletions cut 0 bases from V and 2 bases from J, with 7 bases between. From germline, CDR1 is SGDLS and CDR2 YYNGEE.

The chain recombines TRBV27 with TRBJ2-2; TRBD2 matches 7 bases. The CDR3 is 15 amino acids. Germline CDR1 MNHEY, CDR2 SMNVEV (reference sequence). With V trimmed by 6 bases and J by 2 bases, 6 bases remained unmatched. The CDR3 coding sequence is TGTGCCAGCAGGCGCACTAGCGCTAACACCGGGGAGCTGTTTTTT. It specifies CASRRTSANTGELFF.

The chain is built from TRBV27 and TRBJ2-2, with no clear D. This CDR3 region has 14 residues. Germline V gene data show CDR1 as MNHEY and CDR2 as SMNVEV (reference sequence). V was pared by 6 bases and J by 1 base, with 9 bases between. The DNA for the CDR3 is TGTGCCAGCAGAGGTAACAGGAACACCGGGGAGCTGTTTTTT. Its protein product is CASRGNRNTGELFF.